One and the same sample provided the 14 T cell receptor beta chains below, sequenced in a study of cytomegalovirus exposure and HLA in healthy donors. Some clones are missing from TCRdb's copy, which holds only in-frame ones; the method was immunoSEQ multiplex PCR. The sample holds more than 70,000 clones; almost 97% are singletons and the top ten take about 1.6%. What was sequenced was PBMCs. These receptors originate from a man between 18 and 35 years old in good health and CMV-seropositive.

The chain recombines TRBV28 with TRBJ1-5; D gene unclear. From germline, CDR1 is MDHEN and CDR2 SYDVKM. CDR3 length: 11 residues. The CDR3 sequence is CATRAGHPQHF. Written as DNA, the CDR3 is TGTGCTACCCGTGCGGGTCATCCCCAGCATTTT.

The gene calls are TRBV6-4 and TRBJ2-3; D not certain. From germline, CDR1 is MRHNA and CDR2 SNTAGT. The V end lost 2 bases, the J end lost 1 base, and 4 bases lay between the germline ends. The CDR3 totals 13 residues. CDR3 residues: CASSDKRTDTQYF. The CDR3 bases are TGTGCCAGCAGTGACAAGCGCACAGATACGCAGTATTTT.

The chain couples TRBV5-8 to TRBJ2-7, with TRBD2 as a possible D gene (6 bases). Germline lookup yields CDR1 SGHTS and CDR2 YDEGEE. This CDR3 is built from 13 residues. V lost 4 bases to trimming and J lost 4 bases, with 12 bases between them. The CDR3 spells CASSGRTKYEQYF. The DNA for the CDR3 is TGTGCCAGCAGCGGCCGGACTAAATACGAGCAGTACTTC.

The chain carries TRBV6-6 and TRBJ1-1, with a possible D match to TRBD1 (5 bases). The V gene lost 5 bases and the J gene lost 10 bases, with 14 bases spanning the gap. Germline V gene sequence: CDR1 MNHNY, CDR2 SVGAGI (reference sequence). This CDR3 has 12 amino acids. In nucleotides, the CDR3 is TGTGCCAGCAGTCGGACACAAACCGGAGCTTTCTTT. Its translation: CASSRTQTGAFF.

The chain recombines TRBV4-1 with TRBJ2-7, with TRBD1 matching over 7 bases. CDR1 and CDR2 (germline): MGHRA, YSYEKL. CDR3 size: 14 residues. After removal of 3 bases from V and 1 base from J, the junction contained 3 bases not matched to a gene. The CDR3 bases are TGCGCCAGCAGCCACCCGGGACAGTCCTACGAGCAGTACTTC. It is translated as CASSHPGQSYEQYF.

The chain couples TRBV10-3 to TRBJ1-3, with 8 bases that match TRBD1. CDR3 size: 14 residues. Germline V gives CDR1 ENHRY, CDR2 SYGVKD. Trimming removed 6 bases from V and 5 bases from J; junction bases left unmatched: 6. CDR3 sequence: CAIRGAGGRNTIYF. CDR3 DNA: TGTGCCATCAGGGGGGCAGGGGGCAGAAACACCATATATTTT.

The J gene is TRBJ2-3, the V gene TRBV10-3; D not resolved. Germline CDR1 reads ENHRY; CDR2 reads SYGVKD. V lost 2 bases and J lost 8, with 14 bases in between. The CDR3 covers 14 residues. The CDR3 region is CAISEPRQPGTQYF. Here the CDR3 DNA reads TGTGCCATCAGTGAGCCGCGGCAACCCGGTACGCAGTATTTT.

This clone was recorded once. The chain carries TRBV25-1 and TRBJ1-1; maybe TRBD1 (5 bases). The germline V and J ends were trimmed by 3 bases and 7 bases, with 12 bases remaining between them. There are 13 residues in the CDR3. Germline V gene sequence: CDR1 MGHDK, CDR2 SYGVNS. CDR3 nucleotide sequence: TGTGCCAGCAGTGAGAGTTTGGGGCTTGAAGCTTTCTTT. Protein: CASSESLGLEAFF.

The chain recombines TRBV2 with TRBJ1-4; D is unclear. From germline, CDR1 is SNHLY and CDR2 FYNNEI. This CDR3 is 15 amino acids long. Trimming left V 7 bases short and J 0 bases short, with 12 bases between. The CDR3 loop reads CASKAVVATNEKLFF. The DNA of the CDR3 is TGTGCCAGCAAAGCGGTGGTGGCAACTAATGAAAAACTGTTTTTT.

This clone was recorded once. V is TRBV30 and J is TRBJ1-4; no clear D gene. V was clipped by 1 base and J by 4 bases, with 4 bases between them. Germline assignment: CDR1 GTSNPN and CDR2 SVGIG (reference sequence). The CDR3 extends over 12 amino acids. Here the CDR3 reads CAWSAVNEKLFF. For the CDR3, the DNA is TGTGCCTGGAGTGCCGTTAATGAAAAACTGTTTTTT.

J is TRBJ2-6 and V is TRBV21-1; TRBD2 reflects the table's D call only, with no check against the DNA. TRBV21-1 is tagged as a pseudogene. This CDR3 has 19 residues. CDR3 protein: CASSKRGVGSCPGANVLTF. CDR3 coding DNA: TGTGCCAGCAGCAAACGAGGGGTCGGGAGCTGTCCTGGGGCCAACGTCCTGACTTTC.

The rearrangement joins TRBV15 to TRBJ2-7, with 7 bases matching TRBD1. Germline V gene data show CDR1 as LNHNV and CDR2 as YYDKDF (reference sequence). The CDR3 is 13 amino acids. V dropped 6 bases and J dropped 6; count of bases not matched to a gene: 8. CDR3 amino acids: CATSTRQGSEQYF. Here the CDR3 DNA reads TGTGCCACCAGTACTAGACAGGGATCCGAGCAGTACTTC.

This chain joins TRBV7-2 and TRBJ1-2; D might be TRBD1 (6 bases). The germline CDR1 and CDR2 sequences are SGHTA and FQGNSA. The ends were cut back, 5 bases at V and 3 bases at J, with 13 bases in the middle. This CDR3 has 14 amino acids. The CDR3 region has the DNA TGTGCCAGCAGCACCCCGGGGACACACTATGGCTACACCTTC. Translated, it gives CASSTPGTHYGYTF.

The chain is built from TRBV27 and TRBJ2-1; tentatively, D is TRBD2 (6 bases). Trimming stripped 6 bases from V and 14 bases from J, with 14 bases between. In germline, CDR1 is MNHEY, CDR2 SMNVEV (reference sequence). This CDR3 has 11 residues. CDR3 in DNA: TGTGCCAGCAGCTACCGGGGGATGGAGTTCTTC. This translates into CASSYRGMEFF.